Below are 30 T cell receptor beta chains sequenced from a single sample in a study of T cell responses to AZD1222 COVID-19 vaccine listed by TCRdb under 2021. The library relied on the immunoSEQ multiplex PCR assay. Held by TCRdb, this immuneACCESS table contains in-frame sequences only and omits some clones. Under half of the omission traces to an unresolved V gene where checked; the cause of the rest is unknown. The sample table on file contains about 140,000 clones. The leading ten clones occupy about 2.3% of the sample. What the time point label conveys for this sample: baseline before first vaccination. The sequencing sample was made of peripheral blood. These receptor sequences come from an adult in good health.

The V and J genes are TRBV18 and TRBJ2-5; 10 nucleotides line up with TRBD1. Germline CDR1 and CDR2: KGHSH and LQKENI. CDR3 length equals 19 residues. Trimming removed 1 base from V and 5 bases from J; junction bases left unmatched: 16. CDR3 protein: CASSPRRSSGTGVGETQYF. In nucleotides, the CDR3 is TGTGCCAGCTCACCACGCCGGTCCTCCGGGACAGGGGTCGGGGAGACCCAGTACTTC.

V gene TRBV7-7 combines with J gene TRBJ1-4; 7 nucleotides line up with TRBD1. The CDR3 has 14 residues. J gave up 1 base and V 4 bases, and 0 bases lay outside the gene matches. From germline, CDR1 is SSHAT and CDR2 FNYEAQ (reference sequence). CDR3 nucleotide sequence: TGTGCCAGCAGCTACAGGGGAACTAATGAAAAACTGTTTTTT. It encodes CASSYRGTNEKLFF.

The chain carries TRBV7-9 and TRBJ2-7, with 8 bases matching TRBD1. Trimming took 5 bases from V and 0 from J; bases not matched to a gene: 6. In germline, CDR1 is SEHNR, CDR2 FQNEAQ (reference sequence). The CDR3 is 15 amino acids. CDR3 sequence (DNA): TGTGCCAGCAGCGCCGACAGGGGCAGCTCCTACGAGCAGTACTTC. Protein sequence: CASSADRGSSYEQYF.

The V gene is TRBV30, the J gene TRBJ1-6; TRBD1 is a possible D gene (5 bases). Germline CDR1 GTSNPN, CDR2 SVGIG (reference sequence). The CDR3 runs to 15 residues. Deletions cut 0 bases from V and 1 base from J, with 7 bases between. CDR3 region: CAWSVRGSYNSPLHF. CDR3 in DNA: TGTGCCTGGAGTGTAAGGGGTTCCTATAATTCACCCCTCCACTTT.

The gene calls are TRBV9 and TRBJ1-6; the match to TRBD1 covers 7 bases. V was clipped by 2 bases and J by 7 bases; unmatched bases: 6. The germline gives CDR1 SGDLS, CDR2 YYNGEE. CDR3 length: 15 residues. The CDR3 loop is CASSVRAGGNSPLHF. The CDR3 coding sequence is TGTGCCAGCAGCGTCCGGGCAGGGGGGAATTCACCCCTCCACTTT.

The CDR3 DNA sequence: TGTGCCAGCAGCCGGGCCTTGGTAACAGATACGCAGTATTTT. Protein product: CASSRALVTDTQYF. This chain connects TRBV6-5 to TRBJ2-3; no clear D gene. The CDR3 contains 14 residues. Per the germline V gene, CDR1 is MNHEY and CDR2 is SVGAGI. V shed 6 bases and J shed 3 bases, with 13 bases lying between them.

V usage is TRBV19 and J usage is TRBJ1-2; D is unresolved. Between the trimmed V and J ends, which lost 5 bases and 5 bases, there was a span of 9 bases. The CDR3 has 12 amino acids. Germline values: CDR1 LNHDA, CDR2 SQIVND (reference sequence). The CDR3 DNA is TGTGCCAGTAGTCTATGGGCTTATGGCTACACCTTC. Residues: CASSLWAYGYTF.

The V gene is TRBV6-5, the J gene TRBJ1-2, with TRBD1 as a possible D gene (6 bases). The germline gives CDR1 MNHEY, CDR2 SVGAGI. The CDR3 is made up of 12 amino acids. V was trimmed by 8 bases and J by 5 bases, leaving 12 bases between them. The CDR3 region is CASGGTGYGYTF. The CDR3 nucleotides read TGTGCCAGCGGGGGCACAGGGTATGGCTACACCTTC.

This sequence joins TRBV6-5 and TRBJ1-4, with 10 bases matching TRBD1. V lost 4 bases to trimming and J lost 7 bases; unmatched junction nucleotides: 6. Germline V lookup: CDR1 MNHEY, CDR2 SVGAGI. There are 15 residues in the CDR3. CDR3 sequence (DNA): TGTGCCAGCAGTTTCGACAGGGGGCGGGGTGAAAAACTGTTTTTT. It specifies CASSFDRGRGEKLFF.

CDR3 DNA: TGCAGCGTTGACCAGGGGGGCTTGCGCACTGAAGCTTTCTTT. Its translation: CSVDQGGLRTEAFF. The chain couples TRBV29-1 to TRBJ1-1; 7 bases line up with TRBD1. The germline CDR1 and CDR2 sequences are SQVTM and ANQGSEA. J was trimmed by 4 bases and V by 3 bases; bases with no gene match: 8. The CDR3 consists of 14 residues.

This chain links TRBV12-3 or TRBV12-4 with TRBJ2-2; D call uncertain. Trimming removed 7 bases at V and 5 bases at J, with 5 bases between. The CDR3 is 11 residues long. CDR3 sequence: CASILTGELFF. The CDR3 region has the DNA TGTGCCAGCATTCTAACCGGGGAGCTGTTTTTT.

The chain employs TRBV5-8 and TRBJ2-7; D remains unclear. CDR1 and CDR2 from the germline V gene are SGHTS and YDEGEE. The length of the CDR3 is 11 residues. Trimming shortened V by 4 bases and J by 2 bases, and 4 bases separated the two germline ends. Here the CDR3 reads CASSAPYEQYF. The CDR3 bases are TGTGCCAGCAGCGCCCCCTACGAGCAGTACTTC.

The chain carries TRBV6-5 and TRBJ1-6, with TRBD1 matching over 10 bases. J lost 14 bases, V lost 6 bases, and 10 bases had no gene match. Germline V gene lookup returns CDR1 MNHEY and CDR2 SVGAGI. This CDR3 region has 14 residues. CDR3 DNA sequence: TGTGCCAGCAGCTTGGACAGGGGGGTGGAATCCCTCCACTTT. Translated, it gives CASSLDRGVESLHF.

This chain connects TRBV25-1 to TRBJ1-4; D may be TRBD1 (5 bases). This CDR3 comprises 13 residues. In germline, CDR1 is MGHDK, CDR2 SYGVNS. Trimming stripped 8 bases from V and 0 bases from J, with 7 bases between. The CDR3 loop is CASQGATNEKLFF. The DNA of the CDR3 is TGTGCCAGCCAAGGGGCAACTAATGAAAAACTGTTTTTT.

The CDR3 is CASSPQVNTEAFF. The CDR3 nucleotides read TGTGCCAGCTCACCGCAGGTGAACACTGAAGCTTTCTTT. The chain carries TRBV18 and TRBJ1-1; unclear D gene. The germline V and J ends were trimmed by 3 bases and 0 bases, with 5 bases remaining between them. Germline CDR1 reads KGHSH; CDR2 reads LQKENI. The CDR3 spans 13 residues.

The CDR3 is CASLTGGAKNEQFF. In DNA form, the CDR3 reads TGTGCCAGCCTAACAGGGGGCGCGAAGAATGAGCAGTTCTTC. The chain couples TRBV6-5 to TRBJ2-1; 9 bases line up with TRBD1. The CDR3 consists of 14 residues. Germline CDR1 MNHEY, CDR2 SVGAGI. The trim removed 8 bases at V and 7 bases at J, leaving 9 bases unmatched.

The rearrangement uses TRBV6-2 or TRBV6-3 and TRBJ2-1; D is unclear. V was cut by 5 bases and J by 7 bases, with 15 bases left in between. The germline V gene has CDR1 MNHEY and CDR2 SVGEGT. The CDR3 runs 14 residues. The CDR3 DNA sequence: TGTGCCAGCAGTCTCGGCGGTAGCAGGAATGAGCAGTTCTTC. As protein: CASSLGGSRNEQFF.

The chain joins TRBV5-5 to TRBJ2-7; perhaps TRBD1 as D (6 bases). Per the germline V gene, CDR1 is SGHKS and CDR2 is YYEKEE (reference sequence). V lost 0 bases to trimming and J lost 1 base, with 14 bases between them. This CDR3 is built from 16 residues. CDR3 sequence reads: CASSLEPGHPSYEQYF. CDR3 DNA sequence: TGTGCCAGCAGCTTGGAACCGGGACATCCATCCTACGAGCAGTACTTC.

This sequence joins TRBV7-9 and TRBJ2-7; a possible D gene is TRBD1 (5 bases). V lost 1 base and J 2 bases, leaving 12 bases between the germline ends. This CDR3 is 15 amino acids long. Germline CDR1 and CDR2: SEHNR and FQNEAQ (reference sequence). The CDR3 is CASSLGQGRAYEQYF. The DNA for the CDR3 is TGTGCCAGCAGCTTAGGGCAGGGTCGGGCCTACGAGCAGTACTTC.

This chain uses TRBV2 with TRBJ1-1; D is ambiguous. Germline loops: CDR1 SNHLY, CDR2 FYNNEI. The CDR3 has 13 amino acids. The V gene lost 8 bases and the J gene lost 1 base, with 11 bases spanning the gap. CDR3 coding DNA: TGTGCCAGCCGCAGTGGGGAGAACACTGAAGCTTTCTTT. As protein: CASRSGENTEAFF.

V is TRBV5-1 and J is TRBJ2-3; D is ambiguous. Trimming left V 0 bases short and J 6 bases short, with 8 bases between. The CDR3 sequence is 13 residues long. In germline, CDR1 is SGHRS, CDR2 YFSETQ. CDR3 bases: TGCGCCAGCAGCTTGGACATGCTGGATACGCAGTATTTT. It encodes CASSLDMLDTQYF.

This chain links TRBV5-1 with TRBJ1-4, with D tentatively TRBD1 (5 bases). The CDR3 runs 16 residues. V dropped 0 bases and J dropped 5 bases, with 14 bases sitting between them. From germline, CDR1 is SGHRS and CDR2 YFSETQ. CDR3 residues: CASSLVPYEGNEKLFF. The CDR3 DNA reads TGCGCCAGCAGCTTGGTACCCTACGAGGGGAATGAAAAACTGTTTTTT.

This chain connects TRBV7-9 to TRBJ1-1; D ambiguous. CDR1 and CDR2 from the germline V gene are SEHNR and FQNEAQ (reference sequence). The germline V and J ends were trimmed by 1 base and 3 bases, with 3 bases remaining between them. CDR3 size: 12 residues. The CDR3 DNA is TGTGCCAGCAGCTTAGACGACACTGAAGCTTTCTTT. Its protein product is CASSLDDTEAFF.

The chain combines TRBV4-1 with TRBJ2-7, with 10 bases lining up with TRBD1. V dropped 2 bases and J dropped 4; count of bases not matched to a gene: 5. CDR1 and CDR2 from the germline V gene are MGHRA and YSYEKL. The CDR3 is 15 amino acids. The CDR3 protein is CASSQTQDRGYEQYF. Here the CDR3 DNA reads TGCGCCAGCAGCCAAACCCAGGACAGGGGGTACGAGCAGTACTTC.

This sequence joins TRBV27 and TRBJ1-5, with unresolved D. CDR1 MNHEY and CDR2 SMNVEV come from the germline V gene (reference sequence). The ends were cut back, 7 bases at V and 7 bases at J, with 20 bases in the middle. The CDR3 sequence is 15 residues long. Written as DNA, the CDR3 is TGTGCCAGCAACTCTGGGGTACCCCTAGGGCAGCCCCAGCATTTT. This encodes CASNSGVPLGQPQHF.

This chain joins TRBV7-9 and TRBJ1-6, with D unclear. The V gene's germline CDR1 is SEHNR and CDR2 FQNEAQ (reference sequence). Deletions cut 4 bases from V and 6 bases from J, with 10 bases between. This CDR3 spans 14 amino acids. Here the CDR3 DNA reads TGTGCCAGCAGCTCAGGACTGGTTAATTCACCCCTCCACTTT. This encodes CASSSGLVNSPLHF.

The CDR3 sequence: CASSPKPQGAGGYTF. CDR3 bases: TGTGCCAGCAGCCCCAAACCCCAGGGGGCGGGTGGCTACACCTTC. This chain joins TRBV4-2 and TRBJ1-2; 8 bases match TRBD1. The CDR3 has 15 amino acids. The J segment lost 7 bases and the V segment lost 4 bases, leaving 11 bases of the junction unmatched. Germline V gene data show CDR1 as LGHNA and CDR2 as YNFKEQ.

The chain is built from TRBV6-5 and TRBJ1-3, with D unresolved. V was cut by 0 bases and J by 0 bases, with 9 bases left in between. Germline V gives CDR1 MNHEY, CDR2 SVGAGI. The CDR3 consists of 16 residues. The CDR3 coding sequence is TGTGCCAGCAGTTACTCGAAGGACTACTCTGGAAACACCATATATTTT. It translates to CASSYSKDYSGNTIYF.

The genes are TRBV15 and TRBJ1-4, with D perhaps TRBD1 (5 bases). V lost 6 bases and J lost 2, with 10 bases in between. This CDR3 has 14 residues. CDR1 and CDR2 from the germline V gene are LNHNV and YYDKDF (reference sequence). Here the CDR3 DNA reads TGTGCCACCAGGTGGGGCTTGACTAATGAAAAACTGTTTTTT. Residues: CATRWGLTNEKLFF.

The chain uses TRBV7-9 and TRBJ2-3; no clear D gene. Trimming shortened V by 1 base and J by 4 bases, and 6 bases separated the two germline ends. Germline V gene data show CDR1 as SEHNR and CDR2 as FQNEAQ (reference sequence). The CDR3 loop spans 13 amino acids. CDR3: CASSLGPPDTQYF. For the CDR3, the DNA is TGTGCCAGCAGCTTAGGTCCCCCAGATACGCAGTATTTT.